The rows below give T cell receptor beta chains drawn from one sample of a study of T cell responses to AZD1222 COVID-19 vaccine. Assay: immunoSEQ multiplex PCR; the TCRdb copy retains only in-frame clones and omits some. The profile covers about 84,000 clones, with 87% appearing a single time and about 1.6% taken by the ten largest. The specimen was peripheral blood, collected on day 0 of AZD1222 vaccination. Every receptor here comes from an adult in good health. CDR3s include the opening cysteine and the closing phenylalanine or tryptophan. D genes are given only for firm matches. A row's size may be missing; if present it is once, few, many or a size class.

size: few; J: TRBJ1-3; D: TRBD1; V: TRBV30; CDR3: CALGQGASSGNTIYF; DNA: TGTGCCTTGGGACAGGGGGCCAGCTCTGGAAACACCATATATTTT
size: .; J: TRBJ1-6; D: .; V: TRBV18; CDR3: CASSPGRTDPRPLHF; DNA: TGTGCCAGCTCACCCGGGAGGACAGACCCGAGGCCCCTCCACTTT
size: .; J: TRBJ1-1; D: TRBD1; V: TRBV6-2/TRBV6-3; CDR3: CASSADRGSAEAFF; DNA: TGTGCCAGCAGCGCCGACAGGGGGTCCGCTGAAGCTTTCTTT
size: .; J: TRBJ1-2; D: TRBD1; V: TRBV25-1; CDR3: CASSKDRGLQGYTF; DNA: TGTGCCAGCAGTAAGGACAGGGGGTTACAGGGCTACACCTTC
size: many; J: TRBJ1-5; D: TRBD1; V: TRBV6-5; CDR3: CASSKDRGNQPQHF; DNA: TGTGCCAGCAGTAAGGACAGGGGCAATCAGCCCCAGCATTTT
size: few; J: TRBJ1-1; D: .; V: TRBV7-3; CDR3: CASSKDRRGTEAFF; DNA: TGTGCCAGCTCAAAGGACCGACGGGGGACTGAAGCTTTCTTT
size: .; J: TRBJ2-3; D: .; V: TRBV24-1; CDR3: CATSEPTDTDTQYF; DNA: TGTGCCACCAGTGAACCGACAGACACAGATACGCAGTATTTT
size: .; J: TRBJ1-4; D: TRBD1; V: TRBV6-5; CDR3: CASSRPGQDEKLFF; DNA: TGTGCCAGCAGTAGACCGGGACAGGATGAAAAACTGTTTTTT
size: .; J: TRBJ2-6; D: TRBD1; V: TRBV5-1; CDR3: CASSSLGSGQVSGANVLTF; DNA: TGCGCCAGCAGCTCCCTCGGGTCGGGACAGGTCTCTGGGGCCAACGTCCTGACTTTC
size: .; J: TRBJ2-7; D: TRBD1; V: TRBV4-2; CDR3: CASSQTGTGPYEQYF; DNA: TGTGCCAGCAGCCAGACCGGGACAGGGCCCTACGAGCAGTACTTC
size: .; J: TRBJ2-1; D: TRBD2; V: TRBV5-4; CDR3: CASSLGGTSGRNEQFF; DNA: TGTGCCAGCAGCTTGGGGGGGACTAGCGGGAGGAATGAGCAGTTCTTC
size: .; J: TRBJ1-5; D: TRBD1; V: TRBV10-3; CDR3: CASRQGDWSNQPQHF; DNA: TGTGCCAGCAGACAGGGGGACTGGAGCAATCAGCCCCAGCATTTT
size: .; J: TRBJ1-3; D: .; V: TRBV5-6; CDR3: CASSLIRDSLAGNTIYF; DNA: TGTGCCAGCAGCTTAATCCGTGACAGCCTCGCTGGAAACACCATATATTTT
size: once; J: TRBJ2-1; D: .; V: TRBV19; CDR3: CASSSLRGGYEQFF; DNA: TGTGCCAGTAGTAGTCTGAGGGGGGGGTATGAGCAGTTCTTC
size: .; J: TRBJ1-2; D: TRBD1; V: TRBV7-2; CDR3: CASSTDGGGGGYTF; DNA: TGTGCCAGCAGCACCGATGGAGGGGGCGGTGGCTACACCTTC
size: once; J: TRBJ2-3; D: .; V: TRBV13; CDR3: CASSLDPGGTDTQYF; DNA: TGTGCCAGCAGCTTAGATCCGGGAGGCACAGATACGCAGTATTTT
size: .; J: TRBJ2-1; D: .; V: TRBV18; CDR3: CASSQGESYNEQFF; DNA: TGTGCCAGCTCACAGGGGGAATCCTACAATGAGCAGTTCTTC
size: .; J: TRBJ1-2; D: TRBD1; V: TRBV5-6; CDR3: CASSRDRVHGYTF; DNA: TGTGCCAGCAGCAGGGACAGGGTACATGGCTACACCTTC
size: .; J: TRBJ2-4; D: .; V: TRBV11-2; CDR3: CASSFTGAKNIQYF; DNA: TGTGCCAGCAGCTTTACAGGGGCCAAAAACATTCAGTACTTC
size: .; J: TRBJ2-7; D: .; V: TRBV6-5; CDR3: CASSPGHPRPLEQYF; DNA: TGTGCCAGCAGCCCGGGACACCCCCGACCTCTAGAGCAGTACTTC
size: .; J: TRBJ1-5; D: .; V: TRBV6-6; CDR3: CASSWGNGNQPQHF; DNA: TGTGCCAGCAGTTGGGGGAATGGCAATCAGCCCCAGCATTTT
size: .; J: TRBJ2-7; D: .; V: TRBV20-1; CDR3: CSAFVNYEQYF; DNA: TGCAGTGCGTTTGTAAACTACGAGCAGTACTTC
size: .; J: TRBJ1-1; D: TRBD1; V: TRBV19; CDR3: CASSIDRGNTEAFF; DNA: TGTGCCAGTAGTATCGACAGGGGGAACACTGAAGCTTTCTTT